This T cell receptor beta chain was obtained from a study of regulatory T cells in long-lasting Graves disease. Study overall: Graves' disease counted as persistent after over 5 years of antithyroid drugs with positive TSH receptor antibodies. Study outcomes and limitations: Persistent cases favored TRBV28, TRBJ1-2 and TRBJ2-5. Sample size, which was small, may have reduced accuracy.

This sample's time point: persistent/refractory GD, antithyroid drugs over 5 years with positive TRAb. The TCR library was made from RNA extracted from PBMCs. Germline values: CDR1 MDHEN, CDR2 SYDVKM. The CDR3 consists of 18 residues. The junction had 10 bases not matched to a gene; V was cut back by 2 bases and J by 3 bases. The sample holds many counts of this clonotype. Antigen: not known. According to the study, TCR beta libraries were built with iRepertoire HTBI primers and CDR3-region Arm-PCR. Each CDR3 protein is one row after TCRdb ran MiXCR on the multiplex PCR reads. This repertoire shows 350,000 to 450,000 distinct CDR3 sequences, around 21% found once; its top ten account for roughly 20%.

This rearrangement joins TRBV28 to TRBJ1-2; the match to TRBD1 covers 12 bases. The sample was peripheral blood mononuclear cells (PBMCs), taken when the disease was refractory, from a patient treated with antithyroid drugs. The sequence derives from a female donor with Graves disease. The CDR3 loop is CASSLPRGDRGPHYGYTF. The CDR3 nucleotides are TGTGCCAGCAGTTTACCCCGCGGGGACAGGGGGCCCCACTATGGCTACACCTTC.